This section outlines one T cell receptor (beta chain) sequence together with its context. Its target is unknown. Clones were sequenced by immunoSEQ multiplex PCR, and TCRdb holds only the in-frame ones, with some missing. The sample includes 110,000 to 150,000 clones, roughly 90% of them seen just once. This record belongs to a study of T cell responses to AZD1222 COVID-19 vaccine. Across the whole study: Second doses at about 4 or about 12 weeks were pooled.

CDR1 is MNHEY and CDR2 is SMNVEV in the germline V gene (reference sequence). CDR3 length: 18 residues. With 4 bases removed from V and 5 bases from J, the gap between germline ends came to 26 bases. Findings and limits, study-wide: Only a handful of individuals given AZD1222 were seropositive at baseline. The sample set comprised mostly white British donors with more females, and clonal diversity was possibly underestimated.

V usage is TRBV27 and J usage is TRBJ2-5; possibly TRBD1 or TRBD2 for D (5 bases each). Material: peripheral blood, obtained on day 0 of AZD1222 vaccination. The TCR was taken from an adult in good health. The CDR3 DNA follows: TGTGCCAGCAGTTACGGCTCGGGTAGGGGACGGCATCAGGAGACCCAGTACTTC. This codes for CASSYGSGRGRHQETQYF.